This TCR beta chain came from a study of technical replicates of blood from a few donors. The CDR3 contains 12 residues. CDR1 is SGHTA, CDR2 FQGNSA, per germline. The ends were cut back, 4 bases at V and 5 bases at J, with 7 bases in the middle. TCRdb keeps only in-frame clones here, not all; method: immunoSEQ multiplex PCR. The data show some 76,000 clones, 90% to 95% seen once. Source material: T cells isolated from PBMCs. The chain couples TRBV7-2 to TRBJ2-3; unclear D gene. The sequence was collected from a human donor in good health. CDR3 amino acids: CASSSTLDTQYF. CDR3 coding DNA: TGTGCCAGCAGCTCGACTTTAGATACGCAGTATTTT.